This T cell receptor beta chain stems from a study of CD8 T cells in ankylosing spondylitis. After removal of 6 bases from V and 7 bases from J, the junction contained 7 bases not matched to a gene. The CDR3 runs 15 residues. The germline V gene encodes CDR1 MNHEY and CDR2 SVGEGT. This clonotype was observed a few times. Its antigen is undetermined. In making TCR beta libraries, quantitative 5'-RACE with molecular barcodes was used. Using its own MiXCR run on the 5' RACE reads, TCRdb lists one record per CDR3 protein. Of a few hundred thousand distinct CDR3 sequences in the sample, 20% to 25% are singletons; the top ten hold 16%. Findings and caveats of the study: Peripheral blood samples showed relatively rare disease-linked clones, and these clones were CD8+. A TCR beta motif of about eight highly homologous variants appeared characteristic of ankylosing spondylitis blood. Reports of some motif variants in reactive arthritis synovial fluid and blood predate this one. There was reportedly significant enrichment of clones that were disease-linked in matched ankylosing spondylitis synovial fluid.

Sequencing was performed on blood, either unsorted or a sorted T cell fraction (not recorded which). The genes are TRBV6-2 or TRBV6-3 and TRBJ2-2, with TRBD2 matching 11 bases. The TCR comes from a male donor with ankylosing spondylitis. The CDR3 DNA follows: TGTGCCAGCAGCCGACTAGCGGGAATTGACGGGGAGCTGTTTTTT. Protein sequence: CASSRLAGIDGELFF.